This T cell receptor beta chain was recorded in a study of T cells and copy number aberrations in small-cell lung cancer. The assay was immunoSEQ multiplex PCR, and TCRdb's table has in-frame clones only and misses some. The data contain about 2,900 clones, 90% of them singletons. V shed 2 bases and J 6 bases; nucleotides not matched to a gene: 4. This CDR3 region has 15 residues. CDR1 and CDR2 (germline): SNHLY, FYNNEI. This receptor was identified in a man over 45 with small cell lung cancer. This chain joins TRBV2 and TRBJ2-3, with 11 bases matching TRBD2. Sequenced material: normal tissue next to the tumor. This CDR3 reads CASSELAGGWDTQYF. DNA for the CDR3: TGTGCCAGCAGTGAATTAGCGGGAGGGTGGGATACGCAGTATTTT.